This T cell receptor beta chain derives from a study of cytomegalovirus exposure and HLA in healthy donors. General study results and limits: Later analysis identified 16,951 TCR beta sequences associated with HLA alleles, using a false discovery rate threshold of 0.05.

This clone was seen a single time. The antigen remains unidentified. The PCR ran on 60 Vbeta and 13 Jbeta primers. Sequencing used immunoSEQ multiplex PCR; TCRdb keeps in-frame clones, though not all of them. The sample lists about 120,000 clones, roughly 75% occurring once. Germline lookup yields CDR1 LNHDA and CDR2 SQIVND (reference sequence). CDR3 length: 14 residues. V shed 1 base and J shed 5 bases, with 11 bases lying between them. This receptor was identified in a woman aged 50 to 65 in good health and CMV-seronegative. Sequencing input: PBMCs. The chain employs TRBV19 and TRBJ2-5; D gene unclear. The CDR3 protein is CASSIVSVSETQYF. The CDR3 nucleotides are TGTGCCAGTAGTATAGTCTCCGTTTCTGAGACCCAGTACTTC.